This T cell receptor (beta chain) is drawn from a study of regulatory T cells in long-lasting Graves disease. Overall study context: Those with persistent Graves' disease had received antithyroid drugs for over 5 years with positive TSH receptor antibodies.

Noted time point: persistent/refractory GD, antithyroid drugs over 5 years with positive TRAb. The authors made the TCR library using RNA they extracted from PBMCs. Combining iRepertoire HTBI primers with Arm-PCR of CDR3 regions, the authors built TCR beta libraries. TCRdb reanalysed the multiplex PCR reads using MiXCR and keeps one entry per CDR3 protein. The sample includes roughly 500,000 distinct CDR3 sequences, around a fifth of them seen just once. The CDR3 runs 13 residues. The V gene's germline CDR1 is SGHTA and CDR2 FQGNSA. The V end was cut by 1 base, the J end by 5 bases, with 9 bases between.

V and J are TRBV7-2 and TRBJ2-7; D gene ambiguous. This TCR derives from a female donor with Graves disease. The sample here was peripheral blood mononuclear cells (PBMCs), taken when the disease was refractory, from a patient treated with antithyroid drugs. CDR3 region: CASSLVRIHEQYF. The DNA of the CDR3 is TGTGCCAGCAGCTTAGTCAGAATCCACGAGCAGTACTTC.